The clone carrying this TCR beta chain was detected a few times. Its antigen is still unknown. The sample is drawn from a study of cytomegalovirus exposure and HLA in healthy donors. Points from the study as a whole: A missense variant in DCLRE1C was later tied to TCR beta V- and J-gene trimming. In vitro experiments confirmed that three CMV-associated chains were specific for CMV antigens. It was likely that a cluster of highly shared sequence variants was a sequencing artifact.

The CDR3 covers 13 residues. The V gene lost 6 bases and the J gene lost 6 bases, with 12 bases spanning the gap. Germline-derived CDR1 and CDR2 are WNHNN and SYGVQD (reference sequence). The PCR employed 60 Vbeta primers together with 13 Jbeta primers. Using immunoSEQ multiplex PCR, the repertoire was profiled, and TCRdb retains in-frame clones only, with some absent. The repertoire holds approximately 150,000 clones, with roughly 70% as singletons. The V and J genes are TRBV10-1 and TRBJ2-1; D gene unclear. The sample consisted of PBMCs. The origin of this receptor is a woman aged 40 to 50 in good health and CMV-seronegative. The DNA of the CDR3 is TGCGCCAGCAGCGCAGGAAAAGTCAATGAGCAGTTCTTC. Its protein is CASSAGKVNEQFF.